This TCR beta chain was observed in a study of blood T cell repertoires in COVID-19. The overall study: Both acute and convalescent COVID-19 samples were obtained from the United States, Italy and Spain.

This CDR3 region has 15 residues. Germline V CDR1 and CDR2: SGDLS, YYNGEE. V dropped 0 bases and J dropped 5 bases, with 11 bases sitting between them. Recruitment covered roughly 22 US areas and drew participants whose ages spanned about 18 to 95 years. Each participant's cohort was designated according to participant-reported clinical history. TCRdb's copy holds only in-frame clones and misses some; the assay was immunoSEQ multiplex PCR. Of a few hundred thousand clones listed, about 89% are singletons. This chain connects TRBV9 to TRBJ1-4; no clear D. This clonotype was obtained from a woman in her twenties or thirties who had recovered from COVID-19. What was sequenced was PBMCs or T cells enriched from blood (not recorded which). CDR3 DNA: TGTGCCAGCAGCGTAGCAGTGGGCCTGAATGAAAAACTGTTTTTT. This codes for CASSVAVGLNEKLFF.